This T cell receptor beta chain was profiled in a study of T cells expressing NK-cell markers. The study's findings and limits: These clonotypes also led the CD3+CD56-NKG2C+ fraction in four donors.

Comment on this clonotype: Its antigen is unknown.

TCRdb reprocessed the 5' RACE reads, with one entry per CDR3 protein and no DNA. Its table records approximately 150,000 distinct CDR3 sequences. This CDR3 comprises 16 residues. The germline CDR1 and CDR2 sequences are MDHEN and SYDVKM. Sequenced material: blood T cells: a sorted CD56 or NKG2C T cell subset, CD4+ or CD8+ T cells, or bulk PBMC T cells (not recorded which). This chain uses TRBV28 with TRBJ2-1; without DNA, the TCRdb call of TRBD1 cannot be checked. The clonotype was recovered from a woman aged 18 to 75 in good health. The CDR3 protein is CASSGPAGAIYNEQFF.